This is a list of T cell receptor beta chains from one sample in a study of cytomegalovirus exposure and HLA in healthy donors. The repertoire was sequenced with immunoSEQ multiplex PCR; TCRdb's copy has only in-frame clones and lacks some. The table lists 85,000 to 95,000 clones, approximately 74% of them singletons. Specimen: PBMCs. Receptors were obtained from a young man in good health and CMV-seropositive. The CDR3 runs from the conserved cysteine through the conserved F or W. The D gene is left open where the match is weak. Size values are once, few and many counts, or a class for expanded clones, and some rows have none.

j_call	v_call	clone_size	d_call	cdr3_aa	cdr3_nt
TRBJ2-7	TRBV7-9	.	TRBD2	CASSKMGLLSYEQYF	TGTGCCAGCAGCAAGATGGGACTATTGTCCTACGAGCAGTACTTC
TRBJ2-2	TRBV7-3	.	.	CASSSLASPGELFF	TGTGCCAGCAGCTCCCTAGCAAGTCCCGGGGAGCTGTTTTTT
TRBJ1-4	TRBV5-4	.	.	CASSLGGGTGYTQNEKLFF	TGTGCCAGCAGCTTGGGAGGGGGAACAGGGTATACTCAGAATGAAAAACTGTTTTTT
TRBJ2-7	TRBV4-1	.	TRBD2	CASSQVSSGSYEQYF	TGCGCCAGCAGCCAAGTATCTAGCGGGAGCTACGAGCAGTACTTC
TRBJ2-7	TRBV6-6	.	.	CASSQMGADYEQYF	TGTGCCAGCAGTCAGATGGGGGCAGACTACGAGCAGTACTTC
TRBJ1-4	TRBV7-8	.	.	CASSLAVGQLLEKLFF	TGTGCCAGCAGCTTAGCAGTAGGACAGCTACTTGAAAAACTGTTTTTT
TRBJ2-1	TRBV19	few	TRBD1	CASRGRTGAGDEQFF	TGTGCCAGTAGGGGACGGACAGGGGCCGGGGATGAGCAGTTCTTC
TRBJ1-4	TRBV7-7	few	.	CASSLALNEKLFF	TGTGCTAGCAGCTTAGCCCTTAATGAAAAACTGTTTTTT
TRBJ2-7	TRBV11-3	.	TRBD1	CASSTGTSYEQYF	TGTGCCAGCTCGACAGGGACCTCCTACGAGCAGTACTTC
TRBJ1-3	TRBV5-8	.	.	CASEWRGTGNTIYF	TGTGCCAGCGAGTGGCGGGGGACAGGAAACACCATATATTTT
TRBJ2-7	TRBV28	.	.	CALGGPGEQYF	TGTGCCCTCGGGGGACCCGGCGAGCAGTACTTC
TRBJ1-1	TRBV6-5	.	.	CASSPTPGFAEAFF	TGTGCCAGCAGCCCCACACCGGGGTTTGCTGAAGCTTTCTTT
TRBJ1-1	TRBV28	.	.	CASSLYAVKFGGGTEAFF	TGTGCCAGCAGTTTATACGCAGTGAAGTTCGGAGGAGGCACTGAAGCTTTCTTT
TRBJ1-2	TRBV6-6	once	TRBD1	CASSPTGGYGYTF	TGTGCCAGCAGTCCGACAGGGGGATATGGCTACACCTTC
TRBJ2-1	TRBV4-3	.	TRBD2	CASSRSLAGEHYNEQFF	TGCGCCAGCAGCCGCTCATTAGCGGGAGAACACTACAATGAGCAGTTCTTC
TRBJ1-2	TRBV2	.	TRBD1	CASKGWGTALNYGYTF	TGTGCCAGCAAGGGTTGGGGGACAGCCTTGAACTATGGCTACACCTTC
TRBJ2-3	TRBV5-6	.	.	CASRLVEDTQYF	TGTGCCAGCAGACTAGTCGAAGATACGCAGTATTTT
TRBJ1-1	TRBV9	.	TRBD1	CASSAGGQINTEAFF	TGTGCCAGCAGCGCTGGGGGACAGATAAACACTGAAGCTTTCTTT
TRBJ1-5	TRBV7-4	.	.	CASSSDRTEVYSNQPQHF	TGTGCCAGCAGCTCCGATAGGACAGAGGTCTATAGCAATCAGCCCCAGCATTTT
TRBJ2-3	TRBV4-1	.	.	CASSQEPHGDTQYF	TGCGCCAGCAGCCAAGAACCCCATGGCGATACGCAGTATTTT
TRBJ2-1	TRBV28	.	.	CASSFPRRAYNEQFF	TGTGCCAGCAGTTTTCCGAGGAGAGCCTACAATGAGCAGTTCTTC
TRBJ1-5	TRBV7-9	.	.	CASSLHAGAQHF	TGTGCCAGCAGCTTACACGCCGGGGCCCAGCATTTT
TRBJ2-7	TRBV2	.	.	CASGEEVRIEQYF	TGTGCCAGCGGGGAGGAGGTGCGAATCGAGCAGTACTTC
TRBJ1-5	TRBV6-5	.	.	CASRSRGSGQPQHF	TGTGCCAGCCGCTCAAGGGGGAGCGGTCAGCCCCAGCATTTT
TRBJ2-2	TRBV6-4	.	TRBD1	CASSRDRWSGELFF	TGTGCCAGCAGTAGGGACAGGTGGTCCGGGGAGCTGTTTTTT
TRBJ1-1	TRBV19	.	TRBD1	CASSVGTGGNTEAFF	TGTGCCAGTAGTGTTGGGACAGGGGGCAACACTGAAGCTTTCTTT
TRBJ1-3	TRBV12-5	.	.	CASGFLPGARNTIYF	TGTGCTAGTGGTTTCCTGCCTGGAGCTAGAAACACCATATATTTT
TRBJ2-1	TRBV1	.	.	CTSSQVKGRAPYNEQFF	TGCACCAGCAGCCAAGTTAAGGGGAGGGCCCCCTACAATGAGCAGTTCTTC
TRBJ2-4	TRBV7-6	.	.	CASSLGGTNIQYF	TGTGCCAGCAGCTTAGGAGGGACTAACATTCAGTACTTC
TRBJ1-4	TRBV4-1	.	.	CASTGQPPNEKLFF	TGCGCCAGCACCGGACAGCCGCCTAATGAAAAACTGTTTTTT
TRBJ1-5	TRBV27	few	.	CASSSQGLSNQPQHF	TGTGCCAGCAGTTCGCAGGGTCTTAGCAATCAGCCCCAGCATTTT
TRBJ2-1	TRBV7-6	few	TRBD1	CASSFSGTGGKNEQFF	TGTGCCAGCAGCTTTTCCGGGACAGGGGGCAAAAATGAGCAGTTCTTC
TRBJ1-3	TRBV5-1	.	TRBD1	CASSGTGLSGNTIYF	TGCGCCAGCAGCGGGACAGGTCTCTCTGGAAACACCATATATTTT
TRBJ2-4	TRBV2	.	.	CASRVRGANIQYF	TGTGCCAGCAGGGTCAGGGGGGCCAACATTCAGTACTTC
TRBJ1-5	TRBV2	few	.	CASSDTGNGNQPQHF	TGTGCCAGCAGCGACACAGGGAATGGCAATCAGCCCCAGCATTTT
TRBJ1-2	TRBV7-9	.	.	CASGIVGGYGYTF	TGTGCCAGCGGGATAGTGGGGGGCTATGGCTACACCTTC
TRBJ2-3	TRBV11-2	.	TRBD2	CASSLAWGLAGDTQYF	TGTGCCAGCAGCCTCGCCTGGGGTCTAGCGGGAGATACGCAGTATTTT
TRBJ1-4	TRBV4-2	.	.	CASSQTTINDGEKLFF	TGTGCCAGCAGCCAAACTACCATAAACGACGGTGAAAAACTGTTTTTT
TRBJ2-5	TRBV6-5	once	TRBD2	CASRGSSGVGETQYF	TGTGCCAGCAGAGGGTCTAGCGGGGTCGGGGAGACCCAGTACTTC
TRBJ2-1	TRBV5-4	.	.	CASLRRGSDEQFF	TGTGCCAGCTTAAGGAGGGGTTCGGATGAGCAGTTCTTC
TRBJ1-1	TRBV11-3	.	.	CASSKEGRGNTEAFF	TGTGCCAGCAGTAAAGAAGGGAGAGGTAACACTGAAGCTTTCTTT
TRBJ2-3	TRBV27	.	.	CASSPIVLSTDTQYF	TGTGCCAGCAGTCCCATAGTACTCAGCACAGATACGCAGTATTTT
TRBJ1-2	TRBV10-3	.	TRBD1	CATQDPRQGDGYTF	TGTGCCACCCAGGACCCAAGACAGGGGGATGGCTACACCTTC
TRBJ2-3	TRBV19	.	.	CASSIGAPPDTQYF	TGTGCCAGTAGTATAGGAGCACCCCCCGATACGCAGTATTTT
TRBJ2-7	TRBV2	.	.	CASSVQASEQYF	TGTGCCAGCAGTGTACAGGCGAGCGAGCAGTACTTC
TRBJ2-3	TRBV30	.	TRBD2	CAWSALAGGVTDTQYF	TGTGCCTGGAGTGCTTTAGCGGGAGGGGTCACAGATACGCAGTATTTT
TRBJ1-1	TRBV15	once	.	CATSTGTEAFF	TGTGCCACCAGCACCGGCACTGAAGCTTTCTTT
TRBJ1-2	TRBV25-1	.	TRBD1	CASSEAGTGLGYTF	TGTGCCAGCAGTGAGGCCGGGACAGGGCTTGGCTACACCTTC
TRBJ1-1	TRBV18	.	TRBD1	CASSPWDRGEAFF	TGTGCCAGCTCACCTTGGGACAGGGGTGAAGCTTTCTTT